This paragraph covers one T cell receptor (beta chain) sequence. Its cognate antigen has yet to be identified. The input lacks base qualities; no much larger clone sits a single base away. For the CD8 naive samples, CD45RO-negative cells were positively selected for CCR7, yielding a CD45RA+CCR7+ population from which TemRA cells were excluded. The donors were healthy, HIV-negative adults with no recently reported acute infections or vaccinations. Every donor was a Caucasian adult living in Nashville, Tennessee, USA. Blood was obtained by leukapheresis, after which PBMCs were separated by Ficoll-Histopaque density gradient centrifugation and cryopreserved in liquid nitrogen vapor phase. Analytical flow cytometry was used to check the purity and quantity of each magnetically sorted T cell population. Genomic DNA was isolated from each sorted fraction and quantified by UV absorbance on a Nanodrop 2000c.

The data stem from a study of shared clonotypes between healthy human individuals (dated by TCRdb to between 2020 and 2021). About the full investigation: The cohort comprised a couple of women and a few men aged 18 to 49 years. For each donor, CD4 naive and CD4 memory were each given three plates, CD8 naive was given two plates, and CD8 memory was given one plate. To estimate repertoire size and how much clonotype sharing occurs between individuals, the study deeply sequenced the blood TCR repertoires of 4 to 6 healthy adults. Libraries were prepared and TCR repertoires were sequenced by different laboratories using diverse techniques, in order to increase sequencing depth and limit assay-specific biases. Between about 0.94 and 10 billion PBMCs per donor were obtained by leukapheresis.

Using the deep immunoSEQ assay, multiplex PCR amplified TCR CDR3 regions from genomic DNA. For each cell subset, the extracted genomic DNA was distributed evenly across all wells of several immunoSEQ 96-well plates, and each plate served as one replicate. For sorted subsets, around 200 ng genomic DNA, equal to approximately 30,000 T cell genomes, was loaded into each replicate PCR. The purified libraries were quantified using a Qubit 3.0 fluorometer, sized with a Bioanalyzer 2100, and then quantified again using the KAPA Library Quantification kit. Each immunoSEQ 96-well plate was sequenced on its own single-read 150-cycle Illumina NextSeq 550 flow cell. On the authors' methods: The immunoSEQ output contained only junctional sequences without quality scores, so filtering could not match that applied to full-length reads. To assign V/J genes and CDR3, sequences were annotated against IMGT germline references using PyIR, a Python wrapper for IgBLAST v1.9. Reads were filtered out if the reads had weak V/J assignments (E-value above 1e-6), no CDR3, stop codons, out-of-frame junctions, or ambiguous translated residues. V3J clonotypes were defined by identical inferred V gene, J gene, and CDR3 amino acid sequence. The percentage overlap between two repertoires was calculated by dividing the number of shared unique clonotypes by the size of the smaller repertoire. Richness of each repertoire was evaluated using RTK rarefaction, the Chao1 estimator, and Recon v2.1 estimates of unobserved clonotypes. Generation probabilities for all TCRbeta clonotypes obtained by the gDNA method from a few donors were computed using OLGA. Drawn from immuneACCESS, this table holds only the in-frame rearrangements with V and J called that TCRdb kept. Clones are partly lost; checked studies trace under half to an unresolved V gene and leave the rest unexplained. That table gives V, J and clone size, and the DNA gave D and trimming. This sample lists millions of clones; about 93% were detected once. The ten largest clones take up around 1.7% of the sample.

Reading from cysteine to phenylalanine, the CDR3 counts 17 amino acids. Only CDR3 DNA remains: 51 bases, in frame from the first base. Results and caveats for the whole study, not just this receptor: The genetic and exposure-history diversity represented was limited by the small number of donors. Higher generation probabilities were observed for clonotypes shared by all four sorted-subset donors than for non-shared clonotypes. Pairwise subsampling led to the expectation that sequencing depth would affect the degree of clonotype sharing among donors. About 5% of naive CD4, 3% to 4% of naive CD8, about 2.5% of memory CD4, and roughly 0.4% of memory CD8 clonotypes were shared across several donors. Only blood was sampled, and tissue TCR repertoires likely differ from those in blood. Larger estimated clonotype richness was generally found for naive subsets than for memory subsets. Incomplete sequencing was indicated by rarefaction of sorted-subset datasets, despite the large sequencing depth.

This TCR came from a man younger than 35 in good health. Some clones in this sample may be carry-over from other donors' samples. The sequencing sample was made of naive CD8+ T cells from PBMCs. The meaning of the sample's cell subset or site label: CD45RA+CCR7+. The chain couples TRBV21-1 to TRBJ2-3; the table's D call, TRBD1, was not checked against the DNA. TRBV21-1 is shown as a pseudogene. The DNA reads as follows: TGTGCCAGCAGCAAAGCACTGGGGCGGATAAGCACAGATACGCAGTATTTT. This encodes CASSKALGRISTDTQYF.